Shown below are 27 T cell receptor beta chains from a single sample sequenced in a study of human T cells and chemical hapten exposure. Indicated time point: patch test 1, 2 weeks after DPC sensitization. Treatment specified: therapeutic diphenylcyclopropenone sensitization with weekly scalp DPC. Via MiXCR, TCRdb re-called the RACE reads, giving one row per CDR3 protein. The repertoire holds some 380,000 distinct CDR3 sequences, 4.8% seen once, with approximately 2.5% in the top ten. The sample here was whole blood, taken in connection with sensitization to the hapten diphenylcyclopropenone (DPC). The origin of the receptors is a woman aged 45-65 years with alopecia areata. Some clones in this sample may be carry-over from other donors' samples.

This clonotype appeared many times. The genes are TRBV20-1 and TRBJ1-5; TRBD1 matches 7 bases. This CDR3 has 13 residues. V trimming: 4 bases; J trimming: 7 bases; junction bases outside the gene matches: 7. Looked up from germline, CDR1 is DFQATT and CDR2 is SNEGSKA (reference sequence). DNA for the CDR3: TGCAGTGCTATAGGGGGCATAGAGCAGCCCCAGCATTTT. Translating it yields CSAIGGIEQPQHF.

This clonotype was detected ten times or more. The chain is built from TRBV13 and TRBJ2-4, with 7 positions matching TRBD1. This CDR3 has 14 amino acids. Germline CDR1 is PRHDT and CDR2 is FYEKMQ (reference sequence). V gave up 5 bases and J gave up 5 bases; unmatched junction bases: 6. The CDR3 coding sequence is TGTGCCAGCAGCCACAGGGGATTTGAAAACATTCAGTACTTC. This encodes CASSHRGFENIQYF.

The V gene is TRBV2, the J gene TRBJ2-1; 12 bases match TRBD2. The ends lost 3 bases at V and 8 bases at J; junction bases unmatched: 14. This CDR3 is 18 amino acids long. Germline V CDR1 and CDR2: SNHLY, FYNNEI. CDR3 sequence reads: CASSDSVSSGGAVDEQFF. CDR3 DNA: TGTGCCAGCAGTGATTCGGTGTCTAGCGGGGGGGCTGTCGATGAGCAGTTCTTC.

This clonotype was observed a handful of times. V is TRBV4-1 and J is TRBJ1-2; D is possibly TRBD1 (5 bases). The length of the CDR3 is 17 residues. Germline loops: CDR1 MGHRA, CDR2 YSYEKL. Between the trimmed V and J ends, which lost 3 bases and 0 bases, there was a span of 17 bases. The CDR3, as DNA: TGCGCCAGCAGCCAGGTGGCCAGGGAAACCGCTAACTATGGCTACACCTTC. Translation gives CASSQVARETANYGYTF.

This clonotype was seen repeatedly, ten times or more. The genes are TRBV6-6 and TRBJ2-5, with D uncertain. The CDR3 spans 13 residues. Trimming removed 2 bases at V and 2 bases at J, with 6 bases between. Per the germline V gene, CDR1 is MNHNY and CDR2 is SVGAGI (reference sequence). Here the CDR3 DNA reads TGTGCCAGCAGTTACAGCAGTCAAGAGACCCAGTACTTC. Protein sequence: CASSYSSQETQYF.

This clonotype was seen repeatedly, ten times or more. The genes are TRBV6-5 and TRBJ2-7, with a possible D match to TRBD2 (6 bases). Looked up from germline, CDR1 is MNHEY and CDR2 is SVGAGI. Trimming removed 5 bases at V and 5 bases at J, with 13 bases between. This CDR3 is built from 13 residues. The CDR3 region has the DNA TGTGCCAGCAGTGGGACTGCCGTCCACGAGCAGTACTTC. This translates into CASSGTAVHEQYF.

This clonotype was seen many times. A junction boundary mismatches the germline segment, possibly from a read error. V is TRBV6-2 or TRBV6-3 and J is TRBJ1-1; D is uncertain. The CDR3 totals 12 residues. The germline gives CDR1 MNHEY, CDR2 SVGEGT. The CDR3 DNA is TGTGCCAGCAGTTACTCGAGAGCATCATCAGCCTTT. Translated, it gives CASSYSRASSAF.

This clonotype was seen more than once but under ten times. V gene TRBV7-8 combines with J gene TRBJ2-1; 14 bases are shared with TRBD2. V was clipped by 1 base and J by 5 bases; unmatched bases: 4. The germline gives CDR1 SGHVS, CDR2 FQNEAQ. The CDR3 runs to 17 residues. The CDR3 here is CASSLGLGLAGDNEQFF. The DNA of the CDR3 is TGTGCCAGCAGCTTAGGATTGGGACTAGCGGGAGACAATGAGCAGTTCTTC. The full variable domain, completed using reference TRBV7-8 and TRBJ2-1, is GAGVSQSPRYKVAKRGQDVALRCDPISGHVSLFWYQQALGQGPEFLTYFQNEAQLDKSGLPSDRFFAERPEGSVSTLKIQRTQQEDSAVYLCASSLGLGLAGDNEQFFGPGTRLTVL.

This clonotype was counted only a few times. This chain joins TRBV7-2 and TRBJ1-6, with 8 bases fitting TRBD1. V trimming: 6 bases; J trimming: 11 bases; junction bases outside the gene matches: 12. The CDR3 has 15 residues. In germline, CDR1 is SGHTA, CDR2 FQGNSA. The CDR3 nucleotides read TGTGCCAGCAGTTCACCAGGACAGGGTAGTACACCCCTCCACTTT. It translates to CASSSPGQGSTPLHF.

This sequence joins TRBV6-1 and TRBJ1-1; 7 bases fit TRBD1. The CDR3 length is 14 residues. In germline, CDR1 is MNHNS, CDR2 SASEGT. Trimming removed 4 bases from V and 7 bases from J; junction bases left unmatched: 9. CDR3 sequence reads: CASSGYRGRSEAFF. The CDR3 DNA follows: TGTGCCAGCAGTGGTTACAGGGGCAGGAGTGAAGCTTTCTTT.

This clonotype was seen a few times. The chain uses TRBV4-3 and TRBJ1-2; 7 bases map to TRBD1. Germline CDR1 is LGHNA and CDR2 is YSLEER. J gave up 0 bases and V 0 bases, and 7 bases lay outside the gene matches. The CDR3 extends over 17 amino acids. CDR3 sequence: CASSQDVQGPANYGYTF. Written as DNA, the CDR3 is TGCGCCAGCAGCCAAGATGTACAGGGGCCAGCTAACTATGGCTACACCTTC.

This clonotype was seen only a few times. Its ends do not fully match the called genes, so a read error is possible. CDR3 loop: CSAGDSSSYNEQFF. DNA of the CDR3: TGCAGTGCTGGAGACTCGAGCTCCTACAATGAGCAGTTCTTC. V gene TRBV20-1 combines with J gene TRBJ2-1; no clear D. This CDR3 has 14 residues. Per the germline V gene, CDR1 is DFQATT and CDR2 is SNEGSKA (reference sequence).

This clonotype occurred many times. The rearrangement uses TRBV28 and TRBJ2-7; D possibly corresponds to TRBD2 (5 bases). The CDR3 runs to 15 residues. Germline CDR1 and CDR2: MDHEN and SYDVKM. V lost 1 base, J lost 0 bases, and 10 bases lay in between. DNA of the CDR3: TGTGCCAGCAGTTTATATAGCGTTAGCTCCTACGAGCAGTACTTC. Residues: CASSLYSVSSYEQYF.

This clonotype has at least ten counts. The V and J genes are TRBV9 and TRBJ2-7; D possibly corresponds to TRBD2 (6 bases). CDR1 and CDR2 from the germline V gene are SGDLS and YYNGEE. V lost 4 bases and J lost 7, with 21 bases in between. The CDR3 has 15 amino acids. Here the CDR3 reads CASSPLRPGVEEQYF. CDR3 nucleotide sequence: TGTGCCAGCAGCCCCTTAAGGCCGGGGGTAGAGGAGCAGTACTTC.

This chain uses TRBV20-1 with TRBJ2-3; a weak D match, TRBD2 (6 bases). The CDR3 spans 14 residues. The germline CDR1 and CDR2 sequences are DFQATT and SNEGSKA (reference sequence). The germline V and J ends were trimmed by 5 bases and 1 base, with 13 bases remaining between them. The CDR3 reads CSAPGEGGTDTQYF. DNA for the CDR3: TGCAGTGCTCCGGGGGAAGGAGGCACAGATACGCAGTATTTT.

In its sample, this clonotype was seen a few times. The chain has TRBV5-1 and TRBJ1-3; TRBD1 is a possible D gene (6 bases). CDR1 and CDR2 (germline): SGHRS, YFSETQ. The CDR3 runs 14 residues. The V gene lost 0 bases and the J gene lost 4 bases, with 8 bases spanning the gap. CDR3 nucleotide sequence: TGCGCCAGCAGCTTGGGGACAGAAGGAAACACCATATATTTT. Translating it yields CASSLGTEGNTIYF.

There are many counts of this clonotype. The genes are TRBV6-2 or TRBV6-3 and TRBJ2-1; no clear D gene. CDR1 is MNHEY, CDR2 SVGEGT, per germline. The CDR3 covers 13 residues. The V end was cut by 6 bases, the J end by 0 bases, with 6 bases between. The CDR3 is CASSRSSYNEQFF. The CDR3 nucleotides are TGTGCCAGCAGCCGGAGCTCCTACAATGAGCAGTTCTTC.

This clonotype was seen repeatedly, ten times or more. This chain connects TRBV12-3 or TRBV12-4 to TRBJ2-7; no reliable D call. The CDR3 has 14 residues. Trimming removed 8 bases at V and 0 bases at J, with 14 bases between. CDR3 sequence (DNA): TGTGCCAGCTCCCACGGTGGCAGCTCCTACGAGCAGTACTTC. Translation: CASSHGGSSYEQYF.

This clonotype has at least ten counts. The chain carries TRBV20-1 and TRBJ1-6; weak D call: TRBD1 (5 bases). V gave up 1 base and J gave up 5 bases, with 12 bases separating them. The CDR3 runs 15 residues. Germline V gene data show CDR1 as DFQATT and CDR2 as SNEGSKA (reference sequence). CDR3 sequence: CSARGDSAHNSPLHF. For the CDR3, the DNA is TGCAGTGCTAGAGGCGACAGCGCCCATAATTCACCCCTCCACTTT.

In this sample, this clonotype turned up many times. CDR3 region: CASSYSKDVGEAFF. The CDR3 DNA is TGTGCCAGCAGTTACTCTAAGGATGTTGGTGAAGCTTTCTTT. This chain connects TRBV6-5 to TRBJ1-1; no firm D call. Trimming cost V 0 bases and J 7 bases, with 12 bases left between them. The CDR3 totals 14 residues. Germline V gene lookup returns CDR1 MNHEY and CDR2 SVGAGI.

This clonotype has ten or more counts. CDR3 DNA: TGTGCCAGCAGTTCCGGGAAGAGCAATCAGCCCCAGCATTTT. Its translation: CASSSGKSNQPQHF. The chain employs TRBV6-5 and TRBJ1-5; D unresolved. Trimming shortened V by 4 bases and J by 1 base, and 8 bases separated the two germline ends. The V gene's germline CDR1 is MNHEY and CDR2 SVGAGI. CDR3 length equals 14 residues.

This clonotype was detected many times. The chain carries TRBV11-2 and TRBJ1-1; tentative D call: TRBD1 (5 bases). This CDR3 comprises 14 residues. V gave up 5 bases and J gave up 0 bases, with 10 bases separating them. Germline CDR1 SGHAT, CDR2 FQNNGV. The CDR3 loop is CASSQWTLNTEAFF. For the CDR3, the DNA is TGTGCCAGCAGCCAGTGGACACTGAACACTGAAGCTTTCTTT.

This clonotype has a handful of counts. The rearrangement uses TRBV7-2 and TRBJ2-3; D unresolved. Germline V gene sequence: CDR1 SGHTA, CDR2 FQGNSA. With 2 bases removed from V and 10 bases from J, the gap between germline ends came to 13 bases. The CDR3 contains 13 residues. The CDR3 sequence is CASSLPYSSSQYF. CDR3 coding DNA: TGTGCCAGCAGCTTACCCTACAGTAGCTCGCAGTATTTT. Filled out from reference TRBV7-2 and TRBJ2-3, the complete variable domain reads GAGVSQSPSNKVTEKGKDVELRCDPISGHTALYWYRQSLGQGLEFLIYFQGNSAPDKSGLPSDRFSAERTGGSVSTLTIQRTQQEDSAVYLCASSLPYSSSQYFGPGTRLTVL.

A few counts support this clonotype. This chain uses TRBV6-2 or TRBV6-3 with TRBJ2-1; the D is unclear. This CDR3 comprises 14 residues. V lost 2 bases and J 9 bases, leaving 14 bases between the germline ends. CDR1 and CDR2 from the germline V gene are MNHEY and SVGEGT. CDR3: CASSYPRPPGEQFF. CDR3 in DNA: TGTGCCAGCAGTTACCCCAGGCCCCCGGGTGAGCAGTTCTTC.

This clonotype was detected a few times. The chain has TRBV6-6 and TRBJ2-7, with D perhaps matching TRBD2 (6 bases). Trimming took off 2 bases at V and 13 bases at J, with 12 bases between the two ends. This CDR3 comprises 11 residues. CDR1 MNHNY and CDR2 SVGAGI come from the germline V gene (reference sequence). CDR3 sequence reads: CASSYNREPYF. The CDR3 DNA is TGTGCCAGCAGTTACAACCGGGAGCCTTACTTC.

V is TRBV9 and J is TRBJ2-3; perhaps TRBD1 as D (6 bases). The CDR3 contains 19 residues. The germline V gene has CDR1 SGDLS and CDR2 YYNGEE. The ends were cut back, 0 bases at V and 0 bases at J, with 20 bases in the middle. The CDR3: CASSVGTAGLGMSTDTQYF. CDR3 nucleotides: TGTGCCAGCAGCGTAGGGACAGCCGGGCTAGGTATGAGCACAGATACGCAGTATTTT.

This clonotype was detected ten times or more. Here the CDR3 DNA reads TGCAGTGCTAGAGCCGGGAGTGGTGACGGCAATGAGCAGTTCTTC. Protein: CSARAGSGDGNEQFF. The V gene is TRBV20-1, the J gene TRBJ2-1, with D possibly TRBD2 on 6 matching bases. The germline V gene has CDR1 DFQATT and CDR2 SNEGSKA (reference sequence). The CDR3 totals 15 residues. V lost 1 base to trimming and J lost 6 bases, with 16 bases between them.